The present entry profiles one T cell receptor beta chain with its context. This sample was taken from a study of OX40 agonist ivuxolimab in advanced cancers. Whole-study context: Across the patients, intravenous ivuxolimab was delivered every 2 weeks at 0.01 to 10 mg/kg. Patients were approximately 80% male with ages roughly 23 to 79, mean roughly 64.

V was clipped by 4 bases and J by 0 bases; unmatched bases: 4. CDR3 size: 15 residues. Germline CDR1 reads MDHEN; CDR2 reads SYDVKM. Systemic immunosuppression or autoimmune disease history was grounds to exclude patients. The method was immunoSEQ multiplex PCR; TCRdb's version includes in-frame clones alone and lacks a portion of them. This sample carries about 77,000 clones, roughly 92% of them seen once, and the ten largest clones take roughly 5%. The chain joins TRBV28 to TRBJ2-3; TRBD2 aligns across 7 bases. The receptor comes from an adult with an advanced solid tumor such as melanoma, head and neck, liver or kidney cancer. The sample consisted of CD4+ or CD8+ T cells sorted from blood, taken in a trial of the OX40 agonist ivuxolimab. Written as DNA, the CDR3 is TGTGCCAGCAGTTCACTAGCGCCTAGCACAGATACGCAGTATTTT. Translated: CASSSLAPSTDTQYF.